This T cell receptor beta chain was captured in a study of T cells after yellow fever vaccination. Notes on the study in general: Abundant bulk-population clonotypes could contaminate the FACS-sorted repertoires. A large majority of primary-vaccination clones showed up again after the booster (approximately 95% CD4, around 85% CD8).

On this clonotype: The antigen is undetermined.

5'RACE template switching generated TCR cDNA, adding a universal primer site and UMIs. TCRdb used MiXCR to reprocess the 5' RACE reads, holding one entry per CDR3 protein. This sample has under 600,000 distinct CDR3 sequences, with approximately 15% found just once. This specimen was PBMCs, taken on the day of the yellow fever booster vaccination. The TCR originated in a man aged 25 to 45 who received the YFV17D yellow fever vaccine.

The CDR3 region has the DNA TGTGCCACCAGCATATGGGTTCAGGAGACCCAGTACTTC. Protein product: CATSIWVQETQYF. V is TRBV15 and J is TRBJ2-5, with D uncertain. This CDR3 region has 13 residues. V was pared by 4 bases and J by 5 bases, with 11 bases between. The germline V gene encodes CDR1 LNHNV and CDR2 YYDKDF (reference sequence).